These 30 T cell receptor beta chains share one sample of origin, sequenced in a study of shared clonotypes between healthy human individuals. This table comes from immunoSEQ multiplex PCR, and its TCRdb copy is limited to in-frame clones, with some not included. This table holds more than 200,000 clones, 60% to 80% found once. Material: memory CD4+ T cells sorted from blood. As to subset: CD45RA-negative fraction. The receptor set was obtained from a man aged 25-40 years in good health.

The chain links TRBV7-6 to TRBJ2-2, with TRBD2 identical over 8 bases. The CDR3 has 17 amino acids. The germline V gene has CDR1 SGHVS and CDR2 FNYEAQ. J was trimmed by 6 bases and V by 1 base; bases with no gene match: 10. The CDR3 reads CASSLVLAGGRAGELFF. The DNA for the CDR3 is TGTGCCAGCAGCTTAGTCCTGGCGGGAGGAAGGGCCGGGGAGCTGTTTTTT.

The V and J genes are TRBV7-2 and TRBJ1-1; D uncertain. The germline gives CDR1 SGHTA, CDR2 FQGNSA. V lost 1 base to trimming and J lost 6 bases, with 9 bases between them. This CDR3 is 13 amino acids long. Written as DNA, the CDR3 is TGTGCCAGCAGCTTAGTGGGAAGCGCTGAAGCTTTCTTT. Translating it yields CASSLVGSAEAFF.

The chain employs TRBV19 and TRBJ2-2, with a tentative D call TRBD2 (5 bases). Germline CDR1 LNHDA, CDR2 SQIVND (reference sequence). The ends were cut back, 2 bases at V and 3 bases at J, with 7 bases in the middle. This CDR3 has 14 residues. The CDR3 spells CASSILGDTGELFF. The CDR3 DNA follows: TGTGCCAGTAGTATACTCGGGGACACCGGGGAGCTGTTTTTT.

The chain carries TRBV6-5 and TRBJ1-5, with D maybe TRBD1 (5 bases). Trimming removed 7 bases at V and 1 base at J, with 8 bases between. The CDR3 is 13 residues long. Germline V gene data show CDR1 as MNHEY and CDR2 as SVGAGI. DNA of the CDR3: TGTGCCAGCAAGGCAGGGAGCAATCAGCCCCAGCATTTT. Protein sequence: CASKAGSNQPQHF.

The J gene is TRBJ1-1, the V gene TRBV10-1; no clear D gene. The CDR3 is 14 amino acids. In germline, CDR1 is WNHNN, CDR2 SYGVQD (reference sequence). The V end was cut by 0 bases, the J end by 4 bases, with 9 bases between. The CDR3 loop is CASSESLGSTEAFF. The CDR3 DNA reads as TGCGCCAGCAGTGAGTCTCTAGGGAGCACTGAAGCTTTCTTT.

Here the CDR3 reads CASSLPGQNSGNTIYF. The CDR3 bases are TGTGCCAGCAGCTTGCCGGGACAGAACTCTGGAAACACCATATATTTT. The chain is built from TRBV5-8 and TRBJ1-3; 7 bases are a match to TRBD1. The CDR3 extends over 16 amino acids. Germline V gives CDR1 SGHTS, CDR2 YDEGEE. With V trimmed by 1 base and J by 0 bases, 4 bases remained unmatched.

The chain recombines TRBV19 with TRBJ2-1, with D maybe TRBD1 (6 bases). The CDR3 consists of 17 residues. The germline V gene encodes CDR1 LNHDA and CDR2 SQIVND (reference sequence). The V and J ends lost 5 bases and 7 bases respectively, with 24 bases between them. This CDR3 is CASSFTRDTASGNEQFF. The CDR3 region has the DNA TGTGCCAGTAGTTTCACCCGGGACACCGCCTCAGGAAATGAGCAGTTCTTC.

This clone has just a few counts. The chain has TRBV6-1 and TRBJ2-3; D not certain. V lost 4 bases to trimming and J lost 9 bases, with 2 bases between them. This CDR3 contains 9 residues. Germline V gene lookup returns CDR1 MNHNS and CDR2 SASEGT. CDR3 in amino acids: CASSGTQYF. As DNA, the CDR3 is TGTGCCAGCAGTGGGACGCAGTATTTT.

The CDR3 sequence is CASTGQFYNEQFF. In DNA form, the CDR3 reads TGTGCCAGCACGGGGCAGTTTTACAATGAGCAGTTCTTC. The chain carries TRBV6-1 and TRBJ2-1, with D possibly called TRBD1 or TRBD2 (5 bases each). Germline-derived CDR1 and CDR2 are MNHNS and SASEGT. Trimming removed 7 bases from V and 4 bases from J, with 11 bases in between. This CDR3 has 13 residues.

The V call is TRBV28, the J call TRBJ2-1, with TRBD1 identical over 11 bases. CDR3 length: 14 amino acids. The V and J ends lost 2 bases and 7 bases, in that order; junction bases with no gene match: 1. Germline CDR1 MDHEN, CDR2 SYDVKM. The CDR3, as DNA: TGTGCCAGCAGTTTAGGACAGGGGGCGAATGAGCAGTTCTTC. Translated, it gives CASSLGQGANEQFF.

This chain joins TRBV29-1 and TRBJ2-7; D is undetermined. V was clipped by 7 bases and J by 6 bases, with 19 bases between them. The CDR3 loop spans 13 amino acids. The germline V gene encodes CDR1 SQVTM and CDR2 ANQGSEA. This CDR3 reads CSAALHGSTEQYF. The DNA for the CDR3 is TGCAGCGCTGCCCTCCATGGGTCCACCGAGCAGTACTTC.

This chain connects TRBV28 to TRBJ2-3; D not certain. Trimming took off 3 bases at V and 4 bases at J, with 11 bases between the two ends. The CDR3 runs to 14 residues. From germline, CDR1 is MDHEN and CDR2 SYDVKM. CDR3 amino acids: CASSFSLGADTQYF. The CDR3 region has the DNA TGTGCCAGCAGTTTTTCCCTAGGCGCAGATACGCAGTATTTT.

The gene calls are TRBV18 and TRBJ1-4, with D possibly being TRBD1 (5 bases). Germline CDR1 KGHSH, CDR2 LQKENI. Trimming pared 2 bases from V and 5 bases from J, leaving 9 bases between. CDR3 length: 14 amino acids. The CDR3 DNA is TGTGCCAGCTCACCAGGGTCAGGGAATGAAAAACTGTTTTTT. Residues: CASSPGSGNEKLFF.

About this clone itself: A clone one base away is much larger, so this may be a read error. Other DNA sequences in the same sample also yield this CDR3. The V call is TRBV5-1, the J call TRBJ2-5; the D is unclear. The germline V and J ends were trimmed by 0 bases and 5 bases, with 5 bases remaining between them. Germline V gene lookup returns CDR1 SGHRS and CDR2 YFSETQ. The CDR3 extends over 12 amino acids. The CDR3 bases are TGCGCCAGCAGCTTGGGGGTTGAGACCCAGTACTTC. Residues: CASSLGVETQYF.

The chain combines TRBV12-5 with TRBJ1-5; 10 nucleotides line up with TRBD1. The CDR3 consists of 16 residues. Losses at the gene ends were 5 bases for V and 6 bases for J; bases not matched to a gene: 10. Germline CDR1 LGHNT, CDR2 FRNRAP. DNA of the CDR3: TGTGCTAGTGGTATGAGCGACAGGGGGCGCGTTCAGCCCCAGCATTTT. It encodes CASGMSDRGRVQPQHF. Complete variable domain (other parts from reference TRBV12-5 and TRBJ1-5): DARVTQTPRHKVTEMGQEVTMRCQPILGHNTVFWYRQTMMQGLELLAYFRNRAPLDDSGMPKDRFSAEMPDATLATLKIQPSEPRDSAVYFCASGMSDRGRVQPQHFGDGTRLSIL.

The V call is TRBV5-5, the J call TRBJ1-1; D call uncertain. V gave up 4 bases and J gave up 3 bases, with 10 bases separating them. CDR3 length: 13 residues. CDR1 is SGHKS and CDR2 is YYEKEE in the germline V gene (reference sequence). The DNA for the CDR3 is TGTGCCAGCAGCCCGGGTCCGGACACTGAAGCTTTCTTT. Protein product: CASSPGPDTEAFF.

This clone was recorded many times. V is TRBV7-2 and J is TRBJ1-1; 9 positions agree with TRBD1. Germline V gene sequence: CDR1 SGHTA, CDR2 FQGNSA. Unmatched junction bases numbered 4, after V lost 5 bases and J lost 6 bases. The CDR3 loop spans 13 amino acids. The CDR3 sequence is CASSQQGASEAFF. CDR3 DNA: TGTGCCAGCAGCCAACAGGGGGCGTCTGAAGCTTTCTTT.

The chain combines TRBV15 with TRBJ2-1; D ambiguous. The V and J ends lost 0 bases and 9 bases respectively, with 9 bases between them. CDR1 LNHNV and CDR2 YYDKDF come from the germline V gene (reference sequence). This CDR3 region has 13 residues. The CDR3 nucleotides are TGTGCCACCAGCAGAGATCGGTTTGGTGAGCAGTTCTTC. It encodes CATSRDRFGEQFF.

V and J are TRBV7-9 and TRBJ1-5, with a weak D call TRBD1 (5 bases). The V gene's germline CDR1 is SEHNR and CDR2 FQNEAQ (reference sequence). This CDR3 has 15 amino acids. V gave up 3 bases and J gave up 6 bases, with 15 bases separating them. CDR3 nucleotides: TGTGCCAGCAGCTTCGAATCAGGGCATAGTCAGCCCCAGCATTTT. Its translation is CASSFESGHSQPQHF.

The rearrangement joins TRBV5-6 to TRBJ2-1, with a possible D match to TRBD1 (5 bases). Deletions cut 5 bases from V and 4 bases from J, with 10 bases between. Germline V lookup: CDR1 SGHDT, CDR2 YYEEEE. This CDR3 spans 13 amino acids. CDR3 sequence reads: CASRTRAYNEQFF. The DNA of the CDR3 is TGTGCCAGCAGAACCAGGGCGTACAATGAGCAGTTCTTC.

As to this clone: In the same sample, other DNA sequences code for this CDR3. The rearrangement uses TRBV28 and TRBJ2-7; 11 bases line up with TRBD2. There are 15 residues in the CDR3. Trimming took 6 bases from V and 0 from J; bases not matched to a gene: 4. Germline values: CDR1 MDHEN, CDR2 SYDVKM. For the CDR3, the DNA is TGTGCCAGCAGGGAAACTAGCGGGGGCTCCTACGAGCAGTACTTC. It yields the protein CASRETSGGSYEQYF.

The chain is built from TRBV7-9 and TRBJ2-1, with TRBD2 identical over 10 bases. The junction had 6 bases not matched to a gene; V was cut back by 5 bases and J by 5 bases. The V gene's germline CDR1 is SEHNR and CDR2 FQNEAQ (reference sequence). The CDR3 is made up of 15 amino acids. The CDR3, as DNA: TGTGCCAGCAGCGCCCGGACTAGCGGAAACAATGAGCAGTTCTTC. It translates to CASSARTSGNNEQFF.

This clone came up a few times. This chain links TRBV5-5 with TRBJ2-1, with D maybe TRBD2 (5 bases). V lost 3 bases and J 4 bases, leaving 14 bases between the germline ends. This CDR3 is 15 amino acids long. The germline CDR1 and CDR2 sequences are SGHKS and YYEKEE (reference sequence). The CDR3 sequence: CASSSAVMGYNEQFF. CDR3 coding DNA: TGTGCCAGCAGCTCAGCGGTCATGGGATACAATGAGCAGTTCTTC. Supplemented by reference TRBV5-5 and TRBJ2-1, the full variable domain reads DAGVTQSPTHLIKTRGQQVTLRCSPISGHKSVSWYQQVLGQGPQFIFQYYEKEERGRGNFPDRFSARQFPNYSSELNVNALLLGDSALYLCASSSAVMGYNEQFFGPGTRLTVL.

The V call is TRBV7-9, the J call TRBJ2-7; 7 bases are shared with TRBD1. The CDR3 is 16 amino acids. The germline gives CDR1 SEHNR, CDR2 FQNEAQ (reference sequence). The J segment lost 6 bases and the V segment lost 2 bases, leaving 13 bases of the junction unmatched. CDR3 sequence reads: CASSLPELDRVAEQYF. The CDR3, as DNA: TGTGCCAGCAGCTTACCAGAACTAGACAGGGTGGCCGAGCAGTACTTC. The full variable domain, with the rest looked up from reference TRBV7-9 and TRBJ2-7, is DTGVSQNPRHKITKRGQNVTFRCDPISEHNRLYWYRQTLGQGPEFLTYFQNEAQLEKSRLLSDRFSAERPKGSFSTLEIQRTEQGDSAMYLCASSLPELDRVAEQYFGPGTRLTVT.

This clone was seen at least ten times. This rearrangement joins TRBV2 to TRBJ2-7; no firm D call. The germline V gene has CDR1 SNHLY and CDR2 FYNNEI. V gave up 3 bases and J gave up 2 bases, with 8 bases separating them. CDR3 size: 13 residues. The CDR3 DNA is TGTGCCAGCAGTGACAGGTCAACCTACGAGCAGTACTTC. Translated, it gives CASSDRSTYEQYF.

J is TRBJ1-5 and V is TRBV23-1; D ambiguous. TRBV23-1 is designated an ORF whose function remains uncertain. This CDR3 region has 13 residues. Trimming removed 4 bases at V and 5 bases at J, with 9 bases between. CDR3 bases: TGCGCCAGCAGTCGTTTGGGTTATCAGCCCCAGCATTTT. Protein: CASSRLGYQPQHF.

The chain is built from TRBV7-2 and TRBJ2-7, with a weak D call TRBD1 (6 bases). CDR3 length: 13 amino acids. V was clipped by 5 bases and J by 6 bases, with 14 bases between them. Germline V gene data show CDR1 as SGHTA and CDR2 as FQGNSA. CDR3 in amino acids: CASSQDSLIEQYF. DNA for the CDR3: TGTGCCAGCAGCCAGGACAGTCTAATCGAGCAGTACTTC.

The chain uses TRBV7-9 and TRBJ1-2; D is undetermined. The V gene's germline CDR1 is SEHNR and CDR2 FQNEAQ (reference sequence). Deletions cut 1 base from V and 4 bases from J, with 7 bases between. This CDR3 has 13 amino acids. CDR3 amino acids: CASSLGPLYGYTF. The DNA for the CDR3 is TGTGCCAGCAGCTTAGGGCCTCTCTATGGCTACACCTTC. The full variable domain, completed using reference TRBV7-9 and TRBJ1-2, is DTGVSQNPRHKITKRGQNVTFRCDPISEHNRLYWYRQTLGQGPEFLTYFQNEAQLEKSRLLSDRFSAERPKGSFSTLEIQRTEQGDSAMYLCASSLGPLYGYTFGSGTRLTVV.

This chain joins TRBV28 and TRBJ1-1; 7 bases align to TRBD1. This CDR3 comprises 13 residues. Losses at the gene ends were 6 bases for V and 8 bases for J; bases not matched to a gene: 9. Germline CDR1 and CDR2: MDHEN and SYDVKM. The CDR3: CASSGEGATEAFF. CDR3 DNA: TGTGCCAGCAGCGGAGAGGGGGCGACGGAAGCTTTCTTT.

J is TRBJ2-1 and V is TRBV29-1; the match to TRBD2 covers 11 bases. The CDR3 has 16 amino acids. Per germline, CDR1 SQVTM and CDR2 ANQGSEA. Trimming removed 3 bases from V and 7 bases from J; junction bases left unmatched: 11. CDR3 in DNA: TGCAGCGTTGACCGCGCCACTAGCGGGAGATATAATGAGCAGTTCTTC. Translating it yields CSVDRATSGRYNEQFF.